Here is one T cell receptor beta chain with its context. The source of the sample is a study of blood T cell repertoires in COVID-19. The wider study: Acute and convalescent COVID-19 samples came from the United States, Italy and Spain.

This table comes from immunoSEQ multiplex PCR, and its TCRdb copy is limited to in-frame clones, with some not included. This table holds roughly 410,000 clones, about 90% found once. Patients from Seattle were sampled longitudinally, starting during active infection. Trimming took 4 bases from V and 2 from J; bases not matched to a gene: 5. Per germline, CDR1 SGHRS and CDR2 YFSETQ. The CDR3 consists of 14 residues. The chain carries TRBV5-1 and TRBJ2-5, with TRBD2 matching over 7 bases. The origin of this receptor is a woman in her fifties or sixties with COVID-19, enrolled during active disease. The sample comprised peripheral blood. CDR3 nucleotide sequence: TGCGCCAGCAGCAAGCCGGGACTACAAGAGACCCAGTACTTC. This encodes CASSKPGLQETQYF.